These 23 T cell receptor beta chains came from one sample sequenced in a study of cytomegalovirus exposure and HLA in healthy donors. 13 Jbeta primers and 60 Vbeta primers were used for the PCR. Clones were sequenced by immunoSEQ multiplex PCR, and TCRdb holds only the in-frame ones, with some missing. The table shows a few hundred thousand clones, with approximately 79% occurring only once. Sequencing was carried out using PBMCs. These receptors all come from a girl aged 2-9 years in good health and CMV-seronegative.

CDR3 nucleotides: TGTGCCAGCAGCTTGGGAAGGGGGATTAAGAGCACTGAAGCTTTCTTT. Its protein product is CASSLGRGIKSTEAFF. V and J are TRBV5-4 and TRBJ1-1, with a weak D call TRBD1 (6 bases). CDR3 length equals 16 residues. Germline V gives CDR1 SGHNT, CDR2 YYREEE (reference sequence). V was pared by 0 bases and J by 4 bases, with 16 bases between. Filled out from reference TRBV5-4 and TRBJ1-1, the complete variable domain reads ETGVTQSPTHLIKTRGQQVTLRCSSQSGHNTVSWYQQALGQGPQFIFQYYREEENGRGNFPPRFSGLQFPNYSSELNVNALELDDSALYLCASSLGRGIKSTEAFFGQGTRLTVV.

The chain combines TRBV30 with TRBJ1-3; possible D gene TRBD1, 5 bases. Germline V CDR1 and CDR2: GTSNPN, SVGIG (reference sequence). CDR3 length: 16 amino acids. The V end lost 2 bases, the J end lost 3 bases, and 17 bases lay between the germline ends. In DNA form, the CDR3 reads TGTGCCTGGAGTTCCCAGGGTGGAGATCGTGGAAACACCATATATTTT. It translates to CAWSSQGGDRGNTIYF.

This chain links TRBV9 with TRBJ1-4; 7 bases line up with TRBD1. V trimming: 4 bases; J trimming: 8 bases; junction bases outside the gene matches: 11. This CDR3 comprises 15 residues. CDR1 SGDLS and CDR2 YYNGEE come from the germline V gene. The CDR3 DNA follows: TGTGCCAGCAGCACCCGACAGGGTTTTCGAGAAAAACTGTTTTTT. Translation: CASSTRQGFREKLFF.

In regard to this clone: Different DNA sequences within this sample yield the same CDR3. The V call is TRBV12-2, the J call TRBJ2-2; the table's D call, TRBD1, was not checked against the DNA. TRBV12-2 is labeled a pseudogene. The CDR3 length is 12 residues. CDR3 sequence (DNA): TGTGCAAGTCACCCGACAGCAGGGGAGCTGTTTTTT. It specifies CASHPTAGELFF.

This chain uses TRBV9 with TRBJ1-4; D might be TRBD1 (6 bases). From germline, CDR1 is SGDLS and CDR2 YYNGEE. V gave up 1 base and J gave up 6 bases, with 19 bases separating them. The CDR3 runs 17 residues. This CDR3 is CASSVLAVGGEYEKLFF. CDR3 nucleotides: TGTGCCAGCAGCGTATTGGCTGTAGGGGGGGAATATGAAAAACTGTTTTTT. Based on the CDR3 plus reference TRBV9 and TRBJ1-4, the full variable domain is DSGVTQTPKHLITATGQRVTLRCSPRSGDLSVYWYQQSLDQGLQFLIQYYNGEERAKGNILERFSAQQFPDLHSELNLSSLELGDSALYFCASSVLAVGGEYEKLFFGSGTQLSVL.

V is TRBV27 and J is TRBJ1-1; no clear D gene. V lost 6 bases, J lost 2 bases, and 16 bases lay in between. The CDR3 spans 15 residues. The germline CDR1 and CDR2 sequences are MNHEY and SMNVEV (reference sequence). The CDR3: CASSPVAGFNTEAFF. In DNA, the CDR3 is TGTGCCAGCAGCCCCGTTGCCGGGTTCAACACTGAAGCTTTCTTT.

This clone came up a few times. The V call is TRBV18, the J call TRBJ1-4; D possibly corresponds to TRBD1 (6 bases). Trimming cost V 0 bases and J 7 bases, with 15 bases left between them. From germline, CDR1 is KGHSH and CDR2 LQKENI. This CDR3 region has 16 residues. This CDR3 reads CASSPPWAGVGEKLFF. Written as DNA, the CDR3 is TGTGCCAGCTCACCACCCTGGGCAGGGGTGGGTGAAAAACTGTTTTTT.

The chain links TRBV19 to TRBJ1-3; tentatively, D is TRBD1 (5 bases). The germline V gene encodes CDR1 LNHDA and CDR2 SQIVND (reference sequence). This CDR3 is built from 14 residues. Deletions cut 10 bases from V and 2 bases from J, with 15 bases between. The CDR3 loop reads CATTPGPAGNTIYF. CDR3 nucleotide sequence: TGTGCCACCACTCCAGGGCCCGCTGGAAACACCATATATTTT.

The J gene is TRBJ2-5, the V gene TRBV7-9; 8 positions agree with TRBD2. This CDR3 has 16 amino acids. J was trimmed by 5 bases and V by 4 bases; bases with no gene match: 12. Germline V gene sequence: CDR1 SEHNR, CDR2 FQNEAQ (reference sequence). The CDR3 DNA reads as TGTGCCAGCAGCTCCGGACTAGCCGAGCTTGGGGAGACCCAGTACTTC. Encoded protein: CASSSGLAELGETQYF.

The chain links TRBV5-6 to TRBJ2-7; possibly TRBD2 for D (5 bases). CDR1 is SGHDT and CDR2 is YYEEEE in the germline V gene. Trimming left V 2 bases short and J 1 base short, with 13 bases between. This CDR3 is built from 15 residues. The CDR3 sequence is CASSFVAGRSYEQYF. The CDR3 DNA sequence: TGTGCCAGCAGCTTTGTGGCGGGTCGGTCCTACGAGCAGTACTTC.

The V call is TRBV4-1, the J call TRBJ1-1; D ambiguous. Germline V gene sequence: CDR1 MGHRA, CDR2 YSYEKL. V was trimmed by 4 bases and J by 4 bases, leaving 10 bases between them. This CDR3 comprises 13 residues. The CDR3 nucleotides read TGCGCCAGCAGCCCCCTAAAATCCACTGAAGCTTTCTTT. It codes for CASSPLKSTEAFF.

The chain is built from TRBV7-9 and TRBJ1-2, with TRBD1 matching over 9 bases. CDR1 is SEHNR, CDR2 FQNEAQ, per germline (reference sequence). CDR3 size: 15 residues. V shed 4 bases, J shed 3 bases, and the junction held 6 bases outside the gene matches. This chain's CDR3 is CASSWGTGRDYGYTF. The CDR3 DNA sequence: TGTGCCAGCAGCTGGGGGACAGGGCGAGACTATGGCTACACCTTC.

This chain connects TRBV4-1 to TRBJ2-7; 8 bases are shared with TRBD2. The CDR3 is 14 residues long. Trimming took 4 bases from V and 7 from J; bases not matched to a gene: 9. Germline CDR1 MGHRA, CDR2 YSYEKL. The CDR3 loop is CASSPRGGLYEQYF. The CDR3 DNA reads TGCGCCAGCAGCCCTCGGGGGGGGCTTTATGAGCAGTACTTC.

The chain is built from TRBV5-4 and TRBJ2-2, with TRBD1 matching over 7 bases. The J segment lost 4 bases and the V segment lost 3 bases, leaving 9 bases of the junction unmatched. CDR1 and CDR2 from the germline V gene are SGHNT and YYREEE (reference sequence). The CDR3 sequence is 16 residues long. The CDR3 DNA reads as TGTGCCAGCAGCTCAACAGGGGTGTCCGTCACCGGGGAGCTGTTTTTT. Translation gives CASSSTGVSVTGELFF. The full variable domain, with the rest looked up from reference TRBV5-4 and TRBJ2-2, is ETGVTQSPTHLIKTRGQQVTLRCSSQSGHNTVSWYQQALGQGPQFIFQYYREEENGRGNFPPRFSGLQFPNYSSELNVNALELDDSALYLCASSSTGVSVTGELFFGEGSRLTVL.

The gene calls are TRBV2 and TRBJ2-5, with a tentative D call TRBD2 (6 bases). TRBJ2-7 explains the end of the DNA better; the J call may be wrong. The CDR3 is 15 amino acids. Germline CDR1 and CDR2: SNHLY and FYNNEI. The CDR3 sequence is CASYPGLDATYEQYF. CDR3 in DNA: TGTGCCAGTTACCCGGGACTCGATGCCACCTACGAGCAGTACTTC.

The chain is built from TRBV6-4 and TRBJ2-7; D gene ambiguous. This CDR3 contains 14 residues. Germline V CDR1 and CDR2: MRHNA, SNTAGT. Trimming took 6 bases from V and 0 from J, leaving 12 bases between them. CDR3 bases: TGTGCCAGCAGCTCAGACGGAGACTCCTACGAGCAGTACTTC. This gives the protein CASSSDGDSYEQYF.

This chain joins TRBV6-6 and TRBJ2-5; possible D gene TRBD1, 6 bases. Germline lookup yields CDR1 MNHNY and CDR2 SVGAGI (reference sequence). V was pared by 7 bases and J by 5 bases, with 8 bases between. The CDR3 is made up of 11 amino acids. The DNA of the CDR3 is TGTGCCAGCACAAGGGGGGAGACCCAGTACTTC. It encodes CASTRGETQYF.

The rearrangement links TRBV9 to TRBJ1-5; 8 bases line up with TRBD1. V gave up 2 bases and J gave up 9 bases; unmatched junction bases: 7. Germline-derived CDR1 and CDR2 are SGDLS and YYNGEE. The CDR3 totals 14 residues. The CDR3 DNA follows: TGTGCCAGCAGCGTCGGGACAGGAGGGCCGCCCCAGCATTTT. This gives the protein CASSVGTGGPPQHF.

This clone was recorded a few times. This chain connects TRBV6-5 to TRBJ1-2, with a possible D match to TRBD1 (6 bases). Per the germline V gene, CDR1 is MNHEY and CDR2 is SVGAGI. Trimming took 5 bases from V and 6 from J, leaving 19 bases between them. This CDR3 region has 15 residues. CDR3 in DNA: TGTGCCAGCAGTACCGCCCTCGGACAGTCGGATGGCTACACCTTC. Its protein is CASSTALGQSDGYTF.

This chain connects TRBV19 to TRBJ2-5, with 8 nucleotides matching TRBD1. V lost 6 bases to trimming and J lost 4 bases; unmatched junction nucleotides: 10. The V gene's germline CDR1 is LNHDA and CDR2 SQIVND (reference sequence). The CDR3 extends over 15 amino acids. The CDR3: CASSPTLGQVETQYF. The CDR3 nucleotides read TGTGCCAGTAGCCCTACCTTGGGACAGGTAGAGACCCAGTACTTC.

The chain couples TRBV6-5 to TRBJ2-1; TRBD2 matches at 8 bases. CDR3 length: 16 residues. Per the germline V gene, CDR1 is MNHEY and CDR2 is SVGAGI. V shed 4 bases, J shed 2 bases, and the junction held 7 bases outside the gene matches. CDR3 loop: CASSSGLAAPYNEQFF. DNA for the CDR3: TGTGCCAGCAGTTCCGGACTAGCTGCTCCCTACAATGAGCAGTTCTTC.

This chain's CDR3 is CASSLAGTSSYEQYF. Written as DNA, the CDR3 is TGTGCCAGCAGCTTAGCCGGGACTAGCTCCTACGAGCAGTACTTC. The V and J genes are TRBV7-9 and TRBJ2-7; TRBD2 matches 8 bases. The germline V gene has CDR1 SEHNR and CDR2 FQNEAQ (reference sequence). V lost 0 bases and J lost 0; bases outside the gene matches: 1. This CDR3 is 15 amino acids long.

The CDR3 bases are TGTGCCAGGGGGACTAGCGGGGGGTTTTTTAGCACAGATACGCAGTATTTT. It yields the protein CARGTSGGFFSTDTQYF. The V gene is TRBV2, the J gene TRBJ2-3, with 15 bases aligning to TRBD2. This CDR3 contains 17 residues. Losses at the gene ends were 9 bases for V and 0 bases for J; bases not matched to a gene: 7. Germline CDR1 and CDR2: SNHLY and FYNNEI. Using reference TRBV2 and TRBJ2-3 for the parts outside the CDR3, the full variable domain is EPEVTQTPSHQVTQMGQEVILRCVPISNHLYFYWYRQILGQKVEFLVSFYNNEISEKSEIFDDQFSVERPDGSNFTLKIRSTKLEDSAMYFCARGTSGGFFSTDTQYFGPGTRLTVL.